This TCR beta chain was obtained from a study of T cells in Graves' hyperthyroidism and ophthalmopathy. This clonotype was detected only a few times. Its antigen is unidentified. It was uncontrolled infection, other autoimmune disease, pregnancy or lactation that excluded patients. The germline V and J ends were trimmed by 0 bases and 4 bases, with 16 bases remaining between them. This CDR3 comprises 16 residues. Germline V gene lookup returns CDR1 DFQATT and CDR2 SNEGSKA (reference sequence). General study results and limits: In validation, the model predicted ophthalmopathy. These predictions came a median about 6 months before onset.

Using RNA transcripts as the source, TCR beta CDR3 regions were amplified. Initially, a first-round RT-PCR of the TCR CDR3 employed the HTBI primer set. TCRdb ran MiXCR on the multiplex PCR reads and lists one entry per CDR3 protein. The sample has 400,000 or so distinct CDR3 sequences, roughly 15% seen once. This sequence originates from a woman in her twenties or thirties with Graves' ophthalmopathy. The source material was blood. J is TRBJ2-1 and V is TRBV20-1, with D tentatively TRBD2 (7 bases). CDR3 in DNA: TGCAGTGCTAGAGATCCTGGCGGGGGCAGATACAATGAGCAGTTCTTC. It is translated as CSARDPGGGRYNEQFF.